This is a list of T cell receptor beta chains from one sample in a study of CD8+ T cells in alopecia areata. Here immunoSEQ multiplex PCR was the method, and the copy in TCRdb shows in-frame clones only, minus some. The sample lists fewer than 150,000 clones, 55% to 80% seen once, with roughly 2.8% in the top ten. The specimen was CD4+ T cells sorted from blood. The origin of the receptors is a human donor in good health. Both conserved end residues are part of each CDR3. Each record gives: CDR3 DNA, CDR3 protein, V gene, CDR3 length, D gene, clone size, J gene. A D gene is named only where the DNA matches it firmly. A clone size is listed for some rows: how often the clone was seen (once, few, many), or a class if it is expanded.

cdr3_nt: TGTGCCAGCAGCCCAGACAGGACCAATCAGCCCCAGCATTTT
cdr3_aa: CASSPDRTNQPQHF
v_call: TRBV2
cdr3_length: 14
d_call: -
clone_size: -
j_call: TRBJ1-5

cdr3_nt: TGCAGCGTGGGGGGGTACACTGAAGCTTTCTTT
cdr3_aa: CSVGGYTEAFF
v_call: TRBV29-1
cdr3_length: 11
d_call: -
clone_size: -
j_call: TRBJ1-1

cdr3_nt: TGTGCCAGCAGCTCCTCCTACCTAGTCACAGATACGCAGTATTTT
cdr3_aa: CASSSSYLVTDTQYF
v_call: TRBV11-2
cdr3_length: 15
d_call: -
clone_size: -
j_call: TRBJ2-3

cdr3_nt: TGCAGCGTGAGACCGCTGGGGGATGAGCAGTTCTTC
cdr3_aa: CSVRPLGDEQFF
v_call: TRBV29-1
cdr3_length: 12
d_call: -
clone_size: few
j_call: TRBJ2-1

cdr3_nt: TGTGCCAGCAGTCCTGACTGGGGACGGAAAGAGACCCAGTACTTC
cdr3_aa: CASSPDWGRKETQYF
v_call: TRBV27
cdr3_length: 15
d_call: -
clone_size: -
j_call: TRBJ2-5

cdr3_nt: TGTGCCAGCAGTGAGCAGGGGTACAATGAGCAGTTCTTC
cdr3_aa: CASSEQGYNEQFF
v_call: TRBV2
cdr3_length: 13
d_call: -
clone_size: -
j_call: TRBJ2-1

cdr3_nt: TGTGCCTGGAGTCCTAGCTCCTACAATGAGCAGTTCTTC
cdr3_aa: CAWSPSSYNEQFF
v_call: TRBV30
cdr3_length: 13
d_call: -
clone_size: -
j_call: TRBJ2-1

cdr3_nt: TGCGCCAGCAGCCAAGAATGGGACAGGGGGAACACCGGGGAGCTGTTTTTT
cdr3_aa: CASSQEWDRGNTGELFF
v_call: TRBV4-1
cdr3_length: 17
d_call: TRBD1
clone_size: few
j_call: TRBJ2-2

cdr3_nt: TGCAGCGTTGGCGGGCGACAAGAGACCCAGTACTTC
cdr3_aa: CSVGGRQETQYF
v_call: TRBV29-1
cdr3_length: 12
d_call: -
clone_size: -
j_call: TRBJ2-5

cdr3_nt: TGCGCCAGCAGCAAAAGACAGGGAGGAGGCACAGATACGCAGTATTTT
cdr3_aa: CASSKRQGGGTDTQYF
v_call: TRBV5-1
cdr3_length: 16
d_call: -
clone_size: -
j_call: TRBJ2-3

cdr3_nt: TGTGCCAGCAAACCCCGGCCCGGACCCGGGGGGGAGACCCAGTACTTC
cdr3_aa: CASKPRPGPGGETQYF
v_call: TRBV2
cdr3_length: 16
d_call: TRBD2
clone_size: -
j_call: TRBJ2-5